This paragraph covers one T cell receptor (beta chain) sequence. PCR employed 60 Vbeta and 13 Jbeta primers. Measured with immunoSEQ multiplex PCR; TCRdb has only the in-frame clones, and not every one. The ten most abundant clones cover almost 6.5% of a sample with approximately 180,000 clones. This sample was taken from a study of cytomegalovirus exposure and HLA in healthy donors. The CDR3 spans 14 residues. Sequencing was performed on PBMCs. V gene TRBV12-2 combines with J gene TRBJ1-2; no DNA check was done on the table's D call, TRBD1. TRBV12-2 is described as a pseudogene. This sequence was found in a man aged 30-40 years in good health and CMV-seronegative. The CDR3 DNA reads TGTGCAGAATATCCGGGACAGGGGAACTATGGCTACACCTTC. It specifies CAEYPGQGNYGYTF.